This TCR beta chain came from a study of beta chain features in type 1 diabetes. Study-level findings and limits: Type 1 diabetes patients had moderately but significantly shorter TCRB CDR3s in all four CD4+ subsets. Among patients, naive, central memory and Treg TCRB repertoires appeared more similar than among healthy donors.

This clone was detected a few times. Its antigen remains unidentified. A heparinised blood draw that averaged around 100 mL was obtained once from each donor. cDNA synthesis used the whole RNA isolate, giving expressed TCRB sequences. TCRdb keeps only in-frame clones here, not all; method: immunoSEQ multiplex PCR. The sample has some 700,000 clones, 10% to 15% seen once. The sequencing sample was made of naive CD4+ T cells from blood. The TCR sequence derives from a young man with type 1 diabetes.

CDR3 in amino acids: CASSPPGRRGDTQYF. The CDR3 DNA is TGTGCCAGCAGCCCCCCCGGGAGGAGAGGGGATACGCAGTATTTT. The chain carries TRBV14 and TRBJ2-3; 7 positions agree with TRBD2. V dropped 4 bases and J dropped 6; count of bases not matched to a gene: 10. The CDR3 spans 15 residues. CDR1 is SGHDN and CDR2 is FVKESK in the germline V gene.